The following is a TCR beta chain sequence with its context. The antigen is unknown. CD4+ T cells from unexposed donors were obtained before the COVID-19 pandemic (2011-2018). Cryopreserved PBMCs were CD4-enriched, then split into naive and memory cells. These data belong to a study of CD4 T cells in relation to SARS-CoV-2 and coronaviruses. Germline V gene data show CDR1 as MDHEN and CDR2 as SYDVKM. CDR3 length: 15 amino acids. With V trimmed by 4 bases and J by 7 bases, 8 bases remained unmatched. Repertoires were generated with immunoSEQ multiplex PCR, while TCRdb's copy carries only in-frame clones and drops some. The sample yields about 60,000 clones, about 94% seen once. Study-wide results and caveats: No donor gave both pre-pandemic and post-infection samples. The cross-reactivity analysis covered only spike protein, not other viral proteins. The assay detects memory recall responses, not culture-primed primary responses.

The chain employs TRBV28 and TRBJ1-4; 8 nucleotides agree with TRBD1. Sequenced input: naive CD4+ T cells from PBMCs. Indicated subset: naive CD4+ T cells isolated by negative enrichment. This receptor was identified in a human donor in good health. The CDR3 protein is CASSSSSRGREKLFF. DNA of the CDR3: TGTGCCAGCAGTTCATCAAGCAGGGGGCGTGAAAAACTGTTTTTT.